This TCR beta chain appears in the sequencing data of a study of blood T cell repertoires in COVID-19. The repertoire was sequenced with immunoSEQ multiplex PCR; TCRdb's copy has only in-frame clones and lacks some. Counted here are some 250,000 clones, approximately 83% occurring once; the ten biggest clones make up around 30%. The V gene lost 3 bases and the J gene lost 4 bases, with 12 bases spanning the gap. Germline V lookup: CDR1 MNHNY, CDR2 SVGAGI (reference sequence). The length of the CDR3 is 14 residues. The rearrangement uses TRBV6-6 and TRBJ1-2, with D uncertain. The source of this sequence is a man aged 35 to 55 with acute or convalescent COVID-19. The specimen sequenced was peripheral blood. The CDR3 DNA is TGTGCCAGCAGTTATCGGGAACCCCCCTATGGCTACACCTTC. It encodes CASSYREPPYGYTF.